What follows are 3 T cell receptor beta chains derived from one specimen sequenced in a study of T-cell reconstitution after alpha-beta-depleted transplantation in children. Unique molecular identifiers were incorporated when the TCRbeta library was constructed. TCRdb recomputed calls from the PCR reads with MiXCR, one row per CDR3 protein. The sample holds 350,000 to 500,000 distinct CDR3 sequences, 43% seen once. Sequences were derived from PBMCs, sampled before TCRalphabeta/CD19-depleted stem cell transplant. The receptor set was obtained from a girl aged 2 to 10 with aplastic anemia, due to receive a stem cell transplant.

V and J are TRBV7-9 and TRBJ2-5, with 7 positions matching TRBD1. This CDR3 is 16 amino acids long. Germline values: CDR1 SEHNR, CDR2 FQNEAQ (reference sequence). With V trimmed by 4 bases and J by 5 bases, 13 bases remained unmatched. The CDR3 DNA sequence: TGTGCCAGCAGCTCTCTTCGACAGGGCAACGGGGAGACCCAGTACTTC. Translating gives CASSSLRQGNGETQYF.

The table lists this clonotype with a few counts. CDR3 sequence (DNA): TGTGCCAGCAGCTTAGCGGGGCTAGCGGGAGACATAGAGACCCAGTACTTC. Protein sequence: CASSLAGLAGDIETQYF. The chain has TRBV7-2 and TRBJ2-5; 10 bases match TRBD2. The CDR3 has 17 residues. J lost 4 bases, V lost 0 bases, and 8 bases had no gene match. The V gene's germline CDR1 is SGHTA and CDR2 FQGNSA.

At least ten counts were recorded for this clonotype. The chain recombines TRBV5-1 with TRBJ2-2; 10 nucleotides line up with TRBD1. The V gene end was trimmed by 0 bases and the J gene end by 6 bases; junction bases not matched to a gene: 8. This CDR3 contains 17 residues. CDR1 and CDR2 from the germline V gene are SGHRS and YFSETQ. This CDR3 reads CASSLASPGQGAGELFF. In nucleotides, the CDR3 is TGCGCCAGCAGCTTGGCTTCCCCTGGACAGGGGGCCGGGGAGCTGTTTTTT.